This TCR beta chain was found in a study of cytomegalovirus exposure and HLA in healthy donors. Study results and limitations: Cytomegalovirus-associated TCR beta chains were listed, numbering some 150.

Every donor was a healthy person donating bone marrow. In nominal health when sampled, donors likely had unrecorded immune exposures nonetheless. The PCR was carried out with 60 Vbeta primers and 13 Jbeta primers. TCRdb's copy holds only in-frame clones and misses some; the assay was immunoSEQ multiplex PCR. This table lists around 51,000 clones. Germline V CDR1 and CDR2: LNHDA, SQIVND (reference sequence). The CDR3 sequence is 15 residues long. V lost 9 bases and J lost 8; bases outside the gene matches: 14. With regard to this clone: The antigen is undetermined.

The chain couples TRBV19 to TRBJ2-3; 10 bases fit TRBD1. The sequencing sample was made of PBMCs. The clonotype comes from a man aged 40-55 years in good health and CMV-seropositive. CDR3 in amino acids: CASFPGQGFLGTQYF. The DNA of the CDR3 is TGTGCCAGCTTTCCGGGACAGGGGTTTCTGGGTACGCAGTATTTT.